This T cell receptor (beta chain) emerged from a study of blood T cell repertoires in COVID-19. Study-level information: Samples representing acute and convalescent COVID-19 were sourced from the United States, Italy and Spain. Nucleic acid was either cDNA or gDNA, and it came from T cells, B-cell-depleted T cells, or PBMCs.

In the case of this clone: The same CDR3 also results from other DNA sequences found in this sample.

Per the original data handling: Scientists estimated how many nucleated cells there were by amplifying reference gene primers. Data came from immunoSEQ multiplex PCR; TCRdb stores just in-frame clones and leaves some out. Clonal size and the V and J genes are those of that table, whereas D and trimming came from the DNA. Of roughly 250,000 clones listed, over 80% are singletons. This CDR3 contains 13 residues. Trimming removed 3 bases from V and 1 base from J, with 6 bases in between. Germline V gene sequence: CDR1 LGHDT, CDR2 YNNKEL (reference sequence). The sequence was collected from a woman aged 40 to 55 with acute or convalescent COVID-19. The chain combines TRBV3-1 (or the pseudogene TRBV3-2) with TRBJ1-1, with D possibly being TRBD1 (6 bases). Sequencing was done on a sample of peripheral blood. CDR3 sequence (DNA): TGTGCCAGCAGCCAGGGACAGAACACTGAAGCTTTCTTT. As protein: CASSQGQNTEAFF.